This TCR beta chain was found in a study of blood T cell repertoires in COVID-19. Study-level background: Acute-phase and convalescent COVID-19 samples originated in the United States, Italy and Spain.

In the original analysis: How many nucleated cells were present was estimated from reference gene primer amplification. Only in-frame clones appear in the TCRdb table, and some are missing; sequencing was by immunoSEQ multiplex PCR. The V and J calls and clone size are taken from that table; D and trimming were inferred from the DNA. The sample includes 55,000 to 65,000 clones, roughly 84% seen only once; the top ten take 4% to 6%. The TCR was taken from a man older than 75 in a cohort sampled during active COVID-19. Sequencing input: peripheral blood.

CDR3 in amino acids: CASSVGQASNYGYTF. DNA of the CDR3: TGTGCCAGCAGTGTGGGGCAGGCCTCTAACTATGGCTACACCTTC. The chain is built from TRBV2 and TRBJ1-2; tentative D call: TRBD1 (5 bases). The V end was cut by 4 bases, the J end by 0 bases, with 12 bases between. The CDR3 contains 15 residues. Germline CDR1 reads SNHLY; CDR2 reads FYNNEI.